This is a list of T cell receptor beta chains from one sample in a study of T cells in Graves' hyperthyroidism and ophthalmopathy. TCRdb passed the multiplex PCR reads through MiXCR, listing each CDR3 protein once. The sample yields 530,000 or so distinct CDR3 sequences, about 15% seen once. Material for sequencing was blood. These receptors were taken from a young woman with Graves' ophthalmopathy. The CDR3 runs from the conserved cysteine through the conserved F or W. D genes are given only for firm matches. Some rows mark clone size as missing; the rest say once, few, many or name a class of expanded clone.

>TRBJ2-1|TRBD2|many|TRBV28
TGTGCCAGCAGCGAGGGACTAGCGGCCTACAATGAGCAGTTCTTC
CASSEGLAAYNEQFF
>TRBJ2-1|TRBD2|once|TRBV7-2
TGTGCCAGCAGTCCCCCGGTGGATAGCGGGAGAACGAATGAGCAGTTCTTC
CASSPPVDSGRTNEQFF
>TRBJ2-7|-|few|TRBV11-2
TGTGCCAGCAGCACCCCAGAGATCTACGAGCAGTACTTC
CASSTPEIYEQYF
>TRBJ2-1|TRBD2|many|TRBV13
TGTGCCAGCAGCTTAGAGGTCGGCGGGAGGGCATTATACAATGAGCAGTTCTTC
CASSLEVGGRALYNEQFF
>TRBJ2-1|-|many|TRBV5-1
TGCGCCAGCAGGTCCATGGACCAGGGCAATGAGCAGTTCTTC
CASRSMDQGNEQFF
>TRBJ1-2|-|many|TRBV7-6
TGTGCCAGCAGCTCGGGAGGGGGAGGGACGGACAACGGCTACACCTTC
CASSSGGGGTDNGYTF
>TRBJ2-7|-|-|TRBV27
TGTGCCAGCAGAAAACTAGGATCCTACGAGCAGTACTTC
CASRKLGSYEQYF
>TRBJ2-7|-|few|TRBV7-2
TGTGCCAGCAGCCCCATTCCGGGCACCGTCCCCTACGAGCAGTACTTC
CASSPIPGTVPYEQYF
>TRBJ1-2|-|many|TRBV2
TGTGCCAGCAGTGAAGCGGGGCGGACCTATGGCTACACCTTC
CASSEAGRTYGYTF
>TRBJ1-3|-|few|TRBV10-3
TGTGCCATCAGTGACGGGGCTGGAAACACCATATATTTT
CAISDGAGNTIYF
>TRBJ1-4|-|many|TRBV28
TGTGCCAGCAGTACCGTGACTAATGAAAAACTGTTTTTT
CASSTVTNEKLFF
>TRBJ1-5|-|few|TRBV6-2/TRBV6-3
TGTGCCAGCAGCCCGGACGGTTTCAATCAGCCCCAGCATTTT
CASSPDGFNQPQHF
>TRBJ2-3|TRBD1|many|TRBV30
TGTGCCTGGAGTTCGGGCCCAGGGGGTCCAGATACGCAGTATTTT
CAWSSGPGGPDTQYF
>TRBJ2-1|-|-|TRBV15
TGTGCCACCAGCAGTTCAGGAAATGAGCAGTTCTTC
CATSSSGNEQFF
>TRBJ2-1|-|-|TRBV6-1
TGTGCCAGCAGTGAAGGTGGTAGCGGCTACAATGAGCAGTTCTTC
CASSEGGSGYNEQFF
>TRBJ2-1|TRBD2|many|TRBV5-1
TGCGCCAGCAGCTTGGAGCCGACTAGCGACTACAATGAGCAGTTCTTC
CASSLEPTSDYNEQFF
>TRBJ2-3|TRBD1|-|TRBV27
TGTGCCAGCAGTTTATCGGGGACAGGGGGTGTCGTTTACGAGACAGATACGCAGTATTTT
CASSLSGTGGVVYETDTQYF
>TRBJ2-7|TRBD1|few|TRBV27
TGTGCCAGCAGTGTGACAGGGAGTGGTCTCGAGCAGTACTTC
CASSVTGSGLEQYF
>TRBJ1-1|-|many|TRBV12-3/TRBV12-4
TGTGCCAGCAGTCCAGTGCCGGGACATCCGAACACTGAAGCTTTCTTT
CASSPVPGHPNTEAFF
>TRBJ2-7|TRBD1|many|TRBV20-1
TGCAGTGCTACCGGCGCACAGGGGGCAGACGAGCAGTACTTC
CSATGAQGADEQYF
>TRBJ1-2|-|many|TRBV27
TGTGCCAGCAGTTCTGGAAGGGGCGACTATGGCTACACCTTC
CASSSGRGDYGYTF
>TRBJ1-2|-|few|TRBV6-1
TGTGCCAGCACCAATTTCAACAGCTATGGCTACACCTTC
CASTNFNSYGYTF
>TRBJ2-7|-|many|TRBV3-1
TGTGCCAGCAGCCAAGATCTCAGGATGGCCTACGAGCAGTACTTC
CASSQDLRMAYEQYF
>TRBJ2-1|-|-|TRBV20-1
TGCAGTGCTAGACTATACCGGGACTTACAGTTCTTC
CSARLYRDLQFF
>TRBJ2-3|-|few|TRBV7-6
TGTGCCAGCAGCTTAATTCGCTGGCGAACAACAGATACGCAGTATTTT
CASSLIRWRTTDTQYF
>TRBJ1-1|-|many|TRBV3-1
TGTGCCAGCAGCCAAGATCGCCAGGGAGGGACTGAAGCTTTCTTT
CASSQDRQGGTEAFF
>TRBJ2-3|TRBD2|-|TRBV3-1
TGTGCCAGCAGCACTAGCGGGTTGGGTGTGGATACGCAGTATTTT
CASSTSGLGVDTQYF
>TRBJ2-1|TRBD2|few|TRBV28
TGTGCCAGCAGTTTGAGGAGCGGGGGTCAACGACGCTCGAGGGGGTTCTTC
CASSLRSGGQRRSRGFF
>TRBJ2-3|TRBD2|-|TRBV6-2/TRBV6-3
TGTGCCAGCAGACCCCCAAGGGGGACTGCCTCCGGGACTAGCGGGAGCACAGATACGCAGTATTTT
CASRPPRGTASGTSGSTDTQYF
>TRBJ1-1|TRBD1|many|TRBV6-6
TGTGCCAGCAGTTACTCGACAGGGGTGAACACTGAAGCTTTCTTT
CASSYSTGVNTEAFF
>TRBJ2-3|-|few|TRBV5-1
TGCGCCAGCAACCCTAGCGCGGTAACAGATACGCAGTATTTT
CASNPSAVTDTQYF
>TRBJ2-3|TRBD2|-|TRBV20-1
TGCAGTGGACGTGCTAGCGGGACGAAAGATACGCAGTATTTT
CSGRASGTKDTQYF
>TRBJ2-3|-|-|TRBV27
TGTGCCAGCAGTTTATCGGCGGGGTTTAGCACAGATACGCAGTATTTT
CASSLSAGFSTDTQYF